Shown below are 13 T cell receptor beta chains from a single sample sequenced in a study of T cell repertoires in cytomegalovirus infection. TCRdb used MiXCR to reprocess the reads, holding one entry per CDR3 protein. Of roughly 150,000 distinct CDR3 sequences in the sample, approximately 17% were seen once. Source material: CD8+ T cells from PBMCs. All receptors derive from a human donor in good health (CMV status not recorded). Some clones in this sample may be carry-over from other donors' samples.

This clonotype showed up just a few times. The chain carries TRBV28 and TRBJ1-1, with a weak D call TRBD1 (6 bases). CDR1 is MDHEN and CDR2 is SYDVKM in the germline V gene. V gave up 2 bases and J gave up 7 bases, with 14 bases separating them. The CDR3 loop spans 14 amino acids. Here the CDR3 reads CASSLTTQGVEAFF. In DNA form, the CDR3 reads TGTGCCAGCAGTTTAACAACACAGGGCGTTGAAGCTTTCTTT.

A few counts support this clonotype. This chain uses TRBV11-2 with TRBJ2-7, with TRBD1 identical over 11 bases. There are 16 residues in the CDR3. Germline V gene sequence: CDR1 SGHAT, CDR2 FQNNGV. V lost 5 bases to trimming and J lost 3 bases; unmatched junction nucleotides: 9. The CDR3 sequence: CASSPGPGQGDYEQYF. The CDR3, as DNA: TGTGCCAGCAGCCCAGGACCGGGACAGGGGGACTACGAGCAGTACTTC.

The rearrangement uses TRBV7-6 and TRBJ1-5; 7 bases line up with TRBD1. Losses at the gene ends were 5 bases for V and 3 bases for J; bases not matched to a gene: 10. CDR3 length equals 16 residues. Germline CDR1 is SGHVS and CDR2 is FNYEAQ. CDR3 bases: TGTGCCAGCAGCCCACCGGACAGGAGGGCCAATCAGCCCCAGCATTTT. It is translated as CASSPPDRRANQPQHF.

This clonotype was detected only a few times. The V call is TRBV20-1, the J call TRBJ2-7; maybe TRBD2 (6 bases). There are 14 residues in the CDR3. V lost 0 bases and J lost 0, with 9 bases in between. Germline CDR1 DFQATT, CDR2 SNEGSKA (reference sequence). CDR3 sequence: CSARDLGGSYEQYF. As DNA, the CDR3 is TGCAGTGCTAGAGATCTGGGGGGCTCCTACGAGCAGTACTTC.

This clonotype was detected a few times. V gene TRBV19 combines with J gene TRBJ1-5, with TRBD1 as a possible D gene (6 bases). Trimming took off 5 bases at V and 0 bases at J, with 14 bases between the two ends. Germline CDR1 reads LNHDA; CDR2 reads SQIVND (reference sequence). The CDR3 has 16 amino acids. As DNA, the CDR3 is TGTGCCAGTAGTGCCGGGACAATGTATAGCAATCAGCCCCAGCATTTT. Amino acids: CASSAGTMYSNQPQHF.

DNA of the CDR3: TGTGCCAGCAGTTTGAACGAGGGGGGAAACAATGAGCAGTTCTTC. Its protein product is CASSLNEGGNNEQFF. The chain couples TRBV27 to TRBJ2-1, with D perhaps being TRBD1 or TRBD2 (6 bases each). V gave up 3 bases and J gave up 5 bases, with 14 bases separating them. CDR3 length: 15 amino acids. In germline, CDR1 is MNHEY, CDR2 SMNVEV (reference sequence).

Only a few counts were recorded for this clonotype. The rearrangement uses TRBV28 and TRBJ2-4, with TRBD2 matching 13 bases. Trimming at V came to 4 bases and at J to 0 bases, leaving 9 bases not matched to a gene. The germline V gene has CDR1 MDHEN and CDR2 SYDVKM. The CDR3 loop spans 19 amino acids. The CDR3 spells CASSYRTSGSGVAKNIQYF. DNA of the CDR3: TGTGCCAGCAGTTACCGGACTAGCGGGAGTGGGGTAGCCAAAAACATTCAGTACTTC.

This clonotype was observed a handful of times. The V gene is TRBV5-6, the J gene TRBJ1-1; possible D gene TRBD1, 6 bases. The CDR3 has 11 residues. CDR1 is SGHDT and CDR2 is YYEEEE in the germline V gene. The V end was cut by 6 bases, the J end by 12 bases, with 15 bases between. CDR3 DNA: TGTGCCAGCACTACAGGGAGGAGAACTTTCTTT. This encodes CASTTGRRTFF.

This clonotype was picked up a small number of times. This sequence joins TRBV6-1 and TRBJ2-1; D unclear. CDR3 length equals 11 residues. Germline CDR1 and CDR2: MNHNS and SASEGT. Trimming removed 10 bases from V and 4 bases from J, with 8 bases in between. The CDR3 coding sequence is TGTGCCACGACTGGTTACAATGAGCAGTTCTTC. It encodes CATTGYNEQFF.

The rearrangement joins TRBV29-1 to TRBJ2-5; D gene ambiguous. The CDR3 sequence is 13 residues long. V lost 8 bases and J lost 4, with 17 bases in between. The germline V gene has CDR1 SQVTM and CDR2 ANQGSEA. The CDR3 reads CSPQTLGAETQYF. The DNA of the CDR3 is TGCAGCCCTCAGACTCTCGGAGCAGAGACCCAGTACTTC.

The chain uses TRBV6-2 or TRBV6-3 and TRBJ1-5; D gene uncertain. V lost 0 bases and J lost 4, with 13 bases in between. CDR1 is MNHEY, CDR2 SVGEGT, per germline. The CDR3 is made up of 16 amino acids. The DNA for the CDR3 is TGTGCCAGCAGTTACTCGAACCCTCGAGGGAATCAGCCCCAGCATTTT. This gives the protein CASSYSNPRGNQPQHF.

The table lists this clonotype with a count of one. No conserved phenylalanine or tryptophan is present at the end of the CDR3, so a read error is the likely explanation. CDR3 nucleotide sequence: TGTGCCAGCAGTTTAATGTATCGCTCCTACAATGAGCAGTTCATC. It specifies CASSLMYRSYNEQFI. This chain links TRBV28 with TRBJ2-1; D unclear. Germline-derived CDR1 and CDR2 are MDHEN and SYDVKM. The CDR3 is made up of 15 amino acids. With 2 bases removed from V and 0 bases from J, the gap between germline ends came to 8 bases.

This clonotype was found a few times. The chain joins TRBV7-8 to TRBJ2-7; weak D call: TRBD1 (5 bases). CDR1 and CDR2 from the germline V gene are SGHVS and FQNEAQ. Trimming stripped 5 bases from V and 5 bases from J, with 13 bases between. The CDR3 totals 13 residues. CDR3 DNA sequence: TGTGCCAGCAGCGCCGGACATGGGAACGAGCAGTACTTC. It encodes CASSAGHGNEQYF.